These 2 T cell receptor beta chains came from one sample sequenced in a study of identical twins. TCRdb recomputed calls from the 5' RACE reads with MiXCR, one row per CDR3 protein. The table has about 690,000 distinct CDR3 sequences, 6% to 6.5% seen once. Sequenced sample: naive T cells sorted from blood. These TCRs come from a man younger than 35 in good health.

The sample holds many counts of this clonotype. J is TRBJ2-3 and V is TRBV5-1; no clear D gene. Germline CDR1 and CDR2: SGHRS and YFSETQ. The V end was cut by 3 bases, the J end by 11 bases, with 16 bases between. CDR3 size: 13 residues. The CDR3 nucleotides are TGCGCCAGCAGCTCCCCCGGCCTAATTGGGCAGTATTTT. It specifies CASSSPGLIGQYF.

This CDR3 is CASSLTGIETQYF. The CDR3 coding sequence is TGTGCCAGCAGCTTGACAGGGATTGAGACCCAGTACTTC. This chain links TRBV7-9 with TRBJ2-5; 7 bases are shared with TRBD1. The germline V gene has CDR1 SEHNR and CDR2 FQNEAQ (reference sequence). This CDR3 comprises 13 residues. Germline trimming cut 3 bases from V and 5 bases from J; bases unmatched to any gene: 3. The complete variable domain, with remaining parts taken from reference TRBV7-9 and TRBJ2-5, reads DTGVSQNPRHKITKRGQNVTFRCDPISEHNRLYWYRQTLGQGPEFLTYFQNEAQLEKSRLLSDRFSAERPKGSFSTLEIQRTEQGDSAMYLCASSLTGIETQYFGPGTRLLVL.